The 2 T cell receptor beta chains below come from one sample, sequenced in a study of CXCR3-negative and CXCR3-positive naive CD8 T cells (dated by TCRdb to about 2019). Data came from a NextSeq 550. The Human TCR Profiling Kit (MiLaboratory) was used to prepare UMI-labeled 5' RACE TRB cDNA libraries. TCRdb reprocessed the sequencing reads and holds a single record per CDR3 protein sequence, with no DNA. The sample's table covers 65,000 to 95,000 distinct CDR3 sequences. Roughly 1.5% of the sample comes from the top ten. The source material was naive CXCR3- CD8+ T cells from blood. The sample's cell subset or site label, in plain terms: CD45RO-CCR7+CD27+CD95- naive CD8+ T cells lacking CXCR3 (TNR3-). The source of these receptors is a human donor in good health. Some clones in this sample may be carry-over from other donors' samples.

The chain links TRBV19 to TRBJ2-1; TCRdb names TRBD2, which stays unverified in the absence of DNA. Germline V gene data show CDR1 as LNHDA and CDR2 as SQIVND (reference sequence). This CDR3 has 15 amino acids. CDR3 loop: CASSIYGGPRNEQFF.

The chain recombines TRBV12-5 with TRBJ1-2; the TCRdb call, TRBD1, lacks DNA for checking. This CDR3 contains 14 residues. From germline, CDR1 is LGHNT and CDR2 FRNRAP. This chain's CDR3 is CASGKTIYGQGVTF.